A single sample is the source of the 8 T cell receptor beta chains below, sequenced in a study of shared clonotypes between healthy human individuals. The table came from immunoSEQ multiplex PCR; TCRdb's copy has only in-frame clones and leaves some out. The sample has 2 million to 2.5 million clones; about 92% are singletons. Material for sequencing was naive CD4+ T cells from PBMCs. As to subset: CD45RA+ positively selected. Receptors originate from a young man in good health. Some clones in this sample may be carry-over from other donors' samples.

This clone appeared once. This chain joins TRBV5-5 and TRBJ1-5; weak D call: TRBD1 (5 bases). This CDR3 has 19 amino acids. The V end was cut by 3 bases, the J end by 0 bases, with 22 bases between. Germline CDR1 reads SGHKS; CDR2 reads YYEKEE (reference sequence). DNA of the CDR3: TGTGCCAGCAGCTCGGACCCAAGAGCAGGGAAGTATAGCAATCAGCCCCAGCATTTT. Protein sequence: CASSSDPRAGKYSNQPQHF. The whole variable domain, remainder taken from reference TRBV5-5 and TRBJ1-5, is DAGVTQSPTHLIKTRGQQVTLRCSPISGHKSVSWYQQVLGQGPQFIFQYYEKEERGRGNFPDRFSARQFPNYSSELNVNALLLGDSALYLCASSSDPRAGKYSNQPQHFGDGTRLSIL.

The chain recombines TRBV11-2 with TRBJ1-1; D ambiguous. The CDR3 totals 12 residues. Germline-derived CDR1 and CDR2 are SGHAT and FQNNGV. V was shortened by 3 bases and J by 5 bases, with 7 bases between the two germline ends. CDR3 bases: TGTGCCAGCAGCTTTCGAAGGACTGAAGCTTTCTTT. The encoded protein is CASSFRRTEAFF.

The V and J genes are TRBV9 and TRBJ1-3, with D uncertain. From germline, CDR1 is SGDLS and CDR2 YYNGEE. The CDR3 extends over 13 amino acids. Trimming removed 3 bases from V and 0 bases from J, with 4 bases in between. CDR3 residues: CASSDTSGNTIYF. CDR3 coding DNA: TGTGCCAGCAGCGATACCTCTGGAAACACCATATATTTT.

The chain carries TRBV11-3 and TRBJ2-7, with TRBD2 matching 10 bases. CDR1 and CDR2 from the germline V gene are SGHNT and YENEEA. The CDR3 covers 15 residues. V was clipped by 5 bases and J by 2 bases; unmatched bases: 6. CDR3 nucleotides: TGTGCCAGCAGCGCCGGACTAGCGGCTCCCTACGAGCAGTACTTC. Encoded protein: CASSAGLAAPYEQYF.

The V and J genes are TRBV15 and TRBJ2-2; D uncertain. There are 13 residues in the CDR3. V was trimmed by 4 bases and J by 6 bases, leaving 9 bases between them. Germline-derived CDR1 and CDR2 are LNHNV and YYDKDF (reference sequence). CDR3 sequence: CATSTRPAGELFF. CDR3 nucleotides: TGTGCCACCAGCACCCGCCCGGCCGGGGAGCTGTTTTTT.

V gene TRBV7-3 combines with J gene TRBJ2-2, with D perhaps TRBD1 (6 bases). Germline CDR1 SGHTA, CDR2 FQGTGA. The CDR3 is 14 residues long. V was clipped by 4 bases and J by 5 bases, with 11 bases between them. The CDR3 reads CASSSRGTTGELFF. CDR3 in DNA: TGTGCCAGCAGCTCGCGAGGGACAACCGGGGAGCTGTTTTTT.

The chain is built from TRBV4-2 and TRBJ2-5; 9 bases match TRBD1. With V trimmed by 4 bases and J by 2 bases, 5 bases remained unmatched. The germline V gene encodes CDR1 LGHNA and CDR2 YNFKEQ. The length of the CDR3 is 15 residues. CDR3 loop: CASSRSGQGQETQYF. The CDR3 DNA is TGTGCCAGCAGCCGGTCGGGACAGGGACAAGAGACCCAGTACTTC.

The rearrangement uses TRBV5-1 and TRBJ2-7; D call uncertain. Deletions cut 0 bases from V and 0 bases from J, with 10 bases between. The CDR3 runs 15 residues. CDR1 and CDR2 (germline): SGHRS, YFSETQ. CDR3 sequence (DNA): TGCGCCAGCAGCTTGGGGGCCGCAGACTCCTACGAGCAGTACTTC. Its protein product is CASSLGAADSYEQYF.